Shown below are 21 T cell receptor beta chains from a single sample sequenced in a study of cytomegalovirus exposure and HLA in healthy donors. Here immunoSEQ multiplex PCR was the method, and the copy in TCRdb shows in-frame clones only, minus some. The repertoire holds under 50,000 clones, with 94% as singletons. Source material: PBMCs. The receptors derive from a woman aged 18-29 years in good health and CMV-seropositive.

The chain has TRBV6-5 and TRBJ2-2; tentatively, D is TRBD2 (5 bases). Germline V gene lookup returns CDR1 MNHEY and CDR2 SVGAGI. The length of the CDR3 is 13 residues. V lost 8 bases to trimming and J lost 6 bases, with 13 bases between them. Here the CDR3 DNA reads TGTGCCAGCGCCCTGGACTTACCCGGGGAGCTGTTTTTT. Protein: CASALDLPGELFF.

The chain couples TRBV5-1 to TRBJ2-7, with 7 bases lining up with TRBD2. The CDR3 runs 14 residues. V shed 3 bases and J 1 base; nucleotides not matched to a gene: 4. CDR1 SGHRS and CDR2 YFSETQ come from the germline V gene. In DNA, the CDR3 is TGCGCCAGCAGCTGGGAGGGTCCTTCCTACGAGCAGTACTTC. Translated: CASSWEGPSYEQYF.

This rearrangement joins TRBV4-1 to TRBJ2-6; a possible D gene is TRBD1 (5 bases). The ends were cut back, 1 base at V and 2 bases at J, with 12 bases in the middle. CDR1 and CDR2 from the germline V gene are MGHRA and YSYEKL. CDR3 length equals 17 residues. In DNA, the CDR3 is TGCGCCAGCAGCCAAGGCAAGGGGTGGACTGGGGCCAACGTCCTGACTTTC. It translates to CASSQGKGWTGANVLTF.

The CDR3 region is CASRQGLYGYTF. In DNA, the CDR3 is TGTGCCAGCAGACAGGGCCTCTATGGCTACACCTTC. The rearrangement uses TRBV27 and TRBJ1-2, with TRBD1 as a possible D gene (6 bases). Trimming removed 6 bases from V and 4 bases from J, with 9 bases in between. Germline lookup yields CDR1 MNHEY and CDR2 SMNVEV (reference sequence). CDR3 size: 12 residues.

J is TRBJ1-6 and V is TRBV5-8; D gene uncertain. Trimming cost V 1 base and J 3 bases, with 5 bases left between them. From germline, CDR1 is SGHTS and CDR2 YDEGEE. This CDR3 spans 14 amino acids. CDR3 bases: TGTGCCAGCAGCTTGCTCGGCTATAATTCACCCCTCCACTTT. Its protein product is CASSLLGYNSPLHF.

The CDR3 region is CASSRDSPVGYEQYF. CDR3 DNA sequence: TGTGCCAGCAGTCGAGACAGCCCGGTCGGTTACGAGCAGTACTTC. The rearrangement links TRBV27 to TRBJ2-7; D may be TRBD1 (5 bases). The germline CDR1 and CDR2 sequences are MNHEY and SMNVEV (reference sequence). Trimming pared 5 bases from V and 4 bases from J, leaving 18 bases between. The CDR3 is 15 residues long.

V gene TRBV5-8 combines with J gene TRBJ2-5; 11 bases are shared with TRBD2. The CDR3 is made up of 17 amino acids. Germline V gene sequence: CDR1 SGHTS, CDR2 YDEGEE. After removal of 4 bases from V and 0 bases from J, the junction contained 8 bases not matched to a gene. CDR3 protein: CASSPGLADRNQETQYF. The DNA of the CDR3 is TGTGCCAGCAGCCCGGGACTAGCGGATAGAAACCAAGAGACCCAGTACTTC.

CDR3 nucleotides: TGTGCCAGCAGCGTAGCGGGAGGGATCTCGGATACGCAGTATTTT. Translation: CASSVAGGISDTQYF. The J gene is TRBJ2-3, the V gene TRBV9; 8 nucleotides align to TRBD2. In germline, CDR1 is SGDLS, CDR2 YYNGEE. Germline trimming cut 0 bases from V and 6 bases from J; bases unmatched to any gene: 6. The CDR3 contains 15 residues.

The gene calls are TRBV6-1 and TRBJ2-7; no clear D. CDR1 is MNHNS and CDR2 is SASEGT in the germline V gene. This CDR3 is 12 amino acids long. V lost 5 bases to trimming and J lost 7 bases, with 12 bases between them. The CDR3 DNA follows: TGTGCCAGCAGTTTTGGTGTCAGAGAGCAGTACTTC. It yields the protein CASSFGVREQYF.

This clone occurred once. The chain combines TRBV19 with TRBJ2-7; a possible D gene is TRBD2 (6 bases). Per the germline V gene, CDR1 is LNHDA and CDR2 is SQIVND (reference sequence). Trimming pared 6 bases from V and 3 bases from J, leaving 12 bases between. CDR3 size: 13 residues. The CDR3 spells CASSGGFGYEQYF. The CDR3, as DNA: TGTGCCAGTAGCGGGGGTTTTGGCTACGAGCAGTACTTC.

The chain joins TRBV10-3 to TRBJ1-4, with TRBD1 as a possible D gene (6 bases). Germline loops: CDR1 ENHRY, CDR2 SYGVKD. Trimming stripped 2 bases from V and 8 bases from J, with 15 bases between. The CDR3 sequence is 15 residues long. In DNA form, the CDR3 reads TGTGCCATCAGTGAGGAAGTAGGGGGTTGGGAAAAACTGTTTTTT. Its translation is CAISEEVGGWEKLFF.

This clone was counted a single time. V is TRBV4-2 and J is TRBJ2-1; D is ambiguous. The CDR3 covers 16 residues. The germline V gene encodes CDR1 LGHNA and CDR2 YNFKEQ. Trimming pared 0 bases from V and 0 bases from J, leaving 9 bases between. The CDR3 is CASSQDVRGSYNEQFF. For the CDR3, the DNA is TGTGCCAGCAGCCAAGATGTGAGAGGCTCCTACAATGAGCAGTTCTTC.

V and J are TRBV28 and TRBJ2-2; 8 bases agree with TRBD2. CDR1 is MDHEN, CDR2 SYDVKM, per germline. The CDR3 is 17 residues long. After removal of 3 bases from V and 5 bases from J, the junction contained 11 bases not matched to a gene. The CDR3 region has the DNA TGTGCCAGCAGTTTTTCCGGCAGCGGGAGTAGAACCGGGGAGCTGTTTTTT. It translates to CASSFSGSGSRTGELFF.

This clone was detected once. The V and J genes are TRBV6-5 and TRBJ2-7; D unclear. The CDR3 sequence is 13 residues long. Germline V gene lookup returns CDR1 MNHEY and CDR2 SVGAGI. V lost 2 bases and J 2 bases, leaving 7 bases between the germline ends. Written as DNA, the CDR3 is TGTGCCAGCAGTTACGAGTTTGCCTACGAGCAGTACTTC. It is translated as CASSYEFAYEQYF.

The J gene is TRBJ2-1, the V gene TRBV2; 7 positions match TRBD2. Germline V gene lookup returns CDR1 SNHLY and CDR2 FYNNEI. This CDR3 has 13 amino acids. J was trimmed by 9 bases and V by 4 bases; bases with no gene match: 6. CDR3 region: CASSGGSSIEQFF. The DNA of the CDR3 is TGTGCCAGCAGTGGCGGGAGTTCGATTGAGCAGTTCTTC.

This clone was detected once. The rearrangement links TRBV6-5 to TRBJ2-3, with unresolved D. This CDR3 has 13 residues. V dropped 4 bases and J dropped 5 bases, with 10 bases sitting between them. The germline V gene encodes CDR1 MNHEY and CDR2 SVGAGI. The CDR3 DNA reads TGTGCCAGCAGTTTCGGCGGTTTAGATACGCAGTATTTT. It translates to CASSFGGLDTQYF.

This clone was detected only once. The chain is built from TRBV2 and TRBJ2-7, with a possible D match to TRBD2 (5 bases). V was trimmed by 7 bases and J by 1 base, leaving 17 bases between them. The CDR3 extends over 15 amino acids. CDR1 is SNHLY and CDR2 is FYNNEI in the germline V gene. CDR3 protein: CASKSRAVSSYEQYF. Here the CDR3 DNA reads TGTGCCAGCAAGTCGCGGGCGGTGAGTTCCTACGAGCAGTACTTC.

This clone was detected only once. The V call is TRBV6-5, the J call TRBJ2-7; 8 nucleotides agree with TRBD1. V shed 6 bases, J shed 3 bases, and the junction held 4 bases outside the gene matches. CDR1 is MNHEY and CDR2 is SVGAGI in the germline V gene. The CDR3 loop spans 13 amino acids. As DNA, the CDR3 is TGTGCCAGCAGAAACAGGGGGATCTACGAGCAGTACTTC. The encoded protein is CASRNRGIYEQYF.

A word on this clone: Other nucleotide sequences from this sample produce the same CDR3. The CDR3 reads CASSPTVYEQYF. CDR3 coding DNA: TGTGCCAGCTCACCAACAGTTTACGAGCAGTACTTC. The rearrangement joins TRBV18 to TRBJ2-7; no clear D. The V gene's germline CDR1 is KGHSH and CDR2 LQKENI. The V end lost 2 bases, the J end lost 4 bases, and 6 bases lay between the germline ends. This CDR3 is built from 12 residues. Full variable domain (outside the CDR3, taken from reference TRBV18 and TRBJ2-7): NAGVMQNPRHLVRRRGQEARLRCSPMKGHSHVYWYRQLPEEGLKFMVYLQKENIIDESGMPKERFSAEFPKEGPSILRIQQVVRGDSAAYFCASSPTVYEQYFGPGTRLTVT.

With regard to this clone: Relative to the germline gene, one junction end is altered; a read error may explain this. Here the CDR3 reads CASTIGAGGGRRGNTEAFF. CDR3 in DNA: TGTGCCAGTACTATAGGGGCTGGGGGCGGGCGCCGAGGGAACACTGAAGCTTTCTTT. The gene calls are TRBV19 and TRBJ1-1; tentatively, D is TRBD1 (6 bases). This CDR3 has 19 amino acids. Germline loops: CDR1 LNHDA, CDR2 SQIVND (reference sequence).

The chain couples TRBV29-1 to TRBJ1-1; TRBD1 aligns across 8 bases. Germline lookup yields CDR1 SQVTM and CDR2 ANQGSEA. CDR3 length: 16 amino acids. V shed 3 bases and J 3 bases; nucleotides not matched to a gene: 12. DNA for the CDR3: TGCAGCGTTGAGGACAGGGACCTTGGGGGACACACTGAAGCTTTCTTT. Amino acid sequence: CSVEDRDLGGHTEAFF.